These T cell receptor beta chains were read from a single sample in a study of T cell responses to AZD1222 COVID-19 vaccine. Assay: immunoSEQ multiplex PCR; the TCRdb copy retains only in-frame clones and omits some. The sample records 100,000 to 120,000 clones, 94% being singletons. The sequencing used peripheral blood, collected 28 days after the second AZD1222 dose. The receptor source for this set is an adult who received the AZD1222 COVID-19 vaccine. Both conserved end residues are part of each CDR3. A D gene is named only where the DNA matches it firmly. Only some rows state a clone size, as once, few, many or a class for expanded clones.

>TRBJ1-4|TRBV19|13|-|TRBD1
CASIRGPNEKLFF
TGTGCCAGTATCAGGGGGCCTAATGAAAAACTGTTTTTT
>TRBJ2-5|TRBV9|15|-|TRBD1
CASSPRDSGAETQYF
TGTGCCAGCAGCCCGAGGGACAGTGGAGCGGAGACCCAGTACTTC
>TRBJ1-2|TRBV27|14|-|-
CASSPSLNLMGYTF
TGTGCCAGCAGTCCGTCGTTAAACCTTATGGGCTACACCTTC
>TRBJ1-1|TRBV29-1|16|-|TRBD1
CSVSGTVAFVNTEAFF
TGCAGCGTGTCGGGGACAGTAGCCTTCGTGAACACTGAAGCTTTCTTT
>TRBJ1-5|TRBV4-1|17|-|-
CASSHSFEGRGNQPQHF
TGCGCCAGCAGCCACAGCTTCGAGGGGAGGGGGAATCAGCCCCAGCATTTT
>TRBJ1-6|TRBV6-2/TRBV6-3|13|-|-
CASSSDTVSPLHF
TGTGCCAGCAGTTCCGACACCGTCTCACCCCTCCACTTT
>TRBJ1-2|TRBV6-5|13|-|-
CASSYRTQEGYTF
TGTGCCAGCAGTTACAGGACCCAGGAGGGCTACACCTTC
>TRBJ1-1|TRBV27|11|-|-
CASKAGTEAFF
TGTGCCAGCAAGGCTGGCACTGAAGCTTTCTTT
>TRBJ2-6|TRBV5-1|20|-|TRBD1
CASSSQQGATLVAGANVLTF
TGCGCCAGCAGCTCCCAACAGGGGGCAACGTTAGTGGCTGGGGCCAACGTCCTGACTTTC
>TRBJ2-7|TRBV13|15|-|TRBD2
CASSLEVAGYYEQYF
TGTGCCAGCAGCTTAGAAGTAGCGGGATACTACGAGCAGTACTTC
>TRBJ1-3|TRBV5-1|13|few|-
CASSWNRGNTIYF
TGCGCCAGCAGCTGGAACAGGGGAAACACCATATATTTT
>TRBJ1-1|TRBV5-1|14|-|-
CASSPGGENTEAFF
TGCGCCAGCTCACCGGGGGGCGAGAACACTGAAGCTTTCTTT
>TRBJ1-2|TRBV10-3|14|-|-
CAISGGRLDYGYTF
TGTGCCATCAGTGGGGGACGGTTAGACTATGGCTACACCTTC
>TRBJ1-6|TRBV7-9|15|-|TRBD1
CASSLAGTGRSPLHF
TGTGCCAGCAGCCTCGCCGGGACAGGGAGATCACCCCTCCACTTT
>TRBJ2-1|TRBV7-9|16|-|TRBD2
CASSQRDRPTYNEQFF
TGTGCCAGCAGCCAGCGGGACCGTCCCACCTACAATGAGCAGTTCTTC
>TRBJ2-1|TRBV6-5|12|-|-
CASSYNSNEQFF
TGTGCCAGCAGTTACAACAGCAATGAGCAGTTCTTC
>TRBJ1-1|TRBV28|14|-|-
CASRYPGGGSEAFF
TGTGCCAGCAGATACCCGGGGGGCGGTTCTGAAGCTTTCTTT
>TRBJ1-5|TRBV10-3|13|-|-
CAIKRDSNQPQHF
TGTGCCATCAAAAGGGACAGCAATCAGCCCCAGCATTTT
>TRBJ1-1|TRBV29-1|12|-|TRBD1
CSARDSAYEAFF
TGCAGCGCCCGGGACAGCGCCTATGAAGCTTTCTTT
>TRBJ2-3|TRBV7-9|11|-|-
CASSNSDTQYF
TGTGCCAGCAGCAATTCAGATACGCAGTATTTT
>TRBJ2-3|TRBV5-1|17|-|TRBD2
CASSRTGTSGNTDTQYF
TGCGCCAGCAGCCGGACCGGGACTAGCGGGAACACAGATACGCAGTATTTT
>TRBJ1-3|TRBV19|16|-|-
CASSIWEDFSGNTIYF
TGTGCCAGTAGTATTTGGGAGGACTTCTCTGGAAACACCATATATTTT